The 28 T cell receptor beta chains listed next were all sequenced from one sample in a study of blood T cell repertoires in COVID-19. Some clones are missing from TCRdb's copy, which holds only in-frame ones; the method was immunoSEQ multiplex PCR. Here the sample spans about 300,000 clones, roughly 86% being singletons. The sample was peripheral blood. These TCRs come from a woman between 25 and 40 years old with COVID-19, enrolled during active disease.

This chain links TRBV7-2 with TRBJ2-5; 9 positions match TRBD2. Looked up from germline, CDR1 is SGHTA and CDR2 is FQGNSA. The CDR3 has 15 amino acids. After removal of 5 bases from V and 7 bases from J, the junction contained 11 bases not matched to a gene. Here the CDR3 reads CASSPSSGGGGTQYF. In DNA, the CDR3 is TGTGCCAGCAGCCCCAGTAGCGGGGGTGGGGGGACCCAGTACTTC.

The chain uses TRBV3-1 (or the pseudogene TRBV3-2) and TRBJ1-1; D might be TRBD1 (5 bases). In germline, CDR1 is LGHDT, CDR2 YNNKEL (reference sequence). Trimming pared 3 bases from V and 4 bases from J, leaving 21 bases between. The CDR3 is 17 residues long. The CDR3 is CASSQGEGGGPTTEAFF. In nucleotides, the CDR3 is TGTGCCAGCAGCCAGGGGGAGGGAGGAGGACCCACCACTGAAGCTTTCTTT.

The CDR3 DNA reads TGTGCCAGCAGGGCCGGGGGGACTGAAGCTTTCTTT. Protein: CASRAGGTEAFF. The V call is TRBV19, the J call TRBJ1-1; a possible D gene is TRBD1 (5 bases). CDR3 size: 12 residues. Trimming stripped 9 bases from V and 5 bases from J, with 13 bases between. The germline gives CDR1 LNHDA, CDR2 SQIVND (reference sequence). Together with reference TRBV19 and TRBJ1-1, the CDR3 gives the full variable domain: DGGITQSPKYLFRKEGQNVTLSCEQNLNHDAMYWYRQDPGQGLRLIYYSQIVNDFQKGDIAEGYSVSREKKESFPLTVTSAQKNPTAFYLCASRAGGTEAFFGQGTRLTVV.

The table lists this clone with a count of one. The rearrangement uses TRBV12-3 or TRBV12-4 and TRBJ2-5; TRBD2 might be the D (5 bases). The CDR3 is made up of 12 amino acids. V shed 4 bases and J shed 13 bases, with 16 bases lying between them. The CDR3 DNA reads TGTGCCAGCAGTTCGGATATGGGAGTTAGGTACTTC. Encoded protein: CASSSDMGVRYF.

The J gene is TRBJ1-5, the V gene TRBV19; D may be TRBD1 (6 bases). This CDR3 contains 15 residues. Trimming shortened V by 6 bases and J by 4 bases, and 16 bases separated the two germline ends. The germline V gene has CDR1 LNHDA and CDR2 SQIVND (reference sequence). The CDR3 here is CASSKQGGGNQPQHF. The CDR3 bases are TGTGCCAGTAGCAAACAGGGAGGGGGAAATCAGCCCCAGCATTTT.

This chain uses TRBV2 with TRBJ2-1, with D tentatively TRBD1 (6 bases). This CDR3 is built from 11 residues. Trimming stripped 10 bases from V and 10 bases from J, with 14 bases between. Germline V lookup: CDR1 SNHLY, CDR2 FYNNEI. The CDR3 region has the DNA TGTGCCAACCGGGAAGGGGGAGAGCAGTTCTTC. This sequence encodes CANREGGEQFF.

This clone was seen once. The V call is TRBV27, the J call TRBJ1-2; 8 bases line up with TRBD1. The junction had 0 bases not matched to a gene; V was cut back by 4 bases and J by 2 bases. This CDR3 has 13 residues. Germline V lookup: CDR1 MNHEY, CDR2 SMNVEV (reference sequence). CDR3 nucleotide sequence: TGTGCCAGCAGTTGGGACAGGAACTATGGCTACACCTTC. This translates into CASSWDRNYGYTF.

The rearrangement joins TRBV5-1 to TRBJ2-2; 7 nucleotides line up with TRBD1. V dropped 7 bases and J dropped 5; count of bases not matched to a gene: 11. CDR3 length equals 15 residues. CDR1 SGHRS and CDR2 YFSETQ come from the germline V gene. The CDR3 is CASYSGGSVTGELFF. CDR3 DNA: TGCGCCAGCTATTCAGGGGGTTCGGTGACCGGGGAGCTGTTTTTT.

The CDR3 reads CASSLAGLGIYGYTF. CDR3 nucleotides: TGTGCCAGCAGCCTCGCAGGGCTAGGGATCTATGGCTACACCTTC. The chain joins TRBV7-2 to TRBJ1-2; perhaps TRBD1 as D (5 bases). V was pared by 5 bases and J by 4 bases, with 17 bases between. The CDR3 contains 15 residues. The germline gives CDR1 SGHTA, CDR2 FQGNSA.

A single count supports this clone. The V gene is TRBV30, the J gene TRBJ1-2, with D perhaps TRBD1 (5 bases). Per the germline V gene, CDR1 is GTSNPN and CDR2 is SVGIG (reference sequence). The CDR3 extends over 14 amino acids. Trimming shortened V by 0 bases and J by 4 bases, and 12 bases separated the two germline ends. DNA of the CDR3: TGTGCCTGGAGTGTTGGGAGGGGCATCTATGGCTACACCTTC. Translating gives CAWSVGRGIYGYTF.

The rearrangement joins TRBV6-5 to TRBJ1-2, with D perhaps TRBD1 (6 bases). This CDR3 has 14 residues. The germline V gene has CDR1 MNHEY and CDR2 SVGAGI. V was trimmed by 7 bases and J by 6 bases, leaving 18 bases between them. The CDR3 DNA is TGTGCCAGCACCATGTGGGGGGGCGCCCATGGCTACACCTTC. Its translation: CASTMWGGAHGYTF.

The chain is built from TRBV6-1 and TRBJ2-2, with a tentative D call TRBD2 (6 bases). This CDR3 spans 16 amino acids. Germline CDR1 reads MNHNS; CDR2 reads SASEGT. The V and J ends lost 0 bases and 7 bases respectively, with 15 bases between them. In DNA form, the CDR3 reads TGTGCCAGCAGTGAAGCGTCGGAGGGAGCAAACGGGGAGCTGTTTTTT. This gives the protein CASSEASEGANGELFF.

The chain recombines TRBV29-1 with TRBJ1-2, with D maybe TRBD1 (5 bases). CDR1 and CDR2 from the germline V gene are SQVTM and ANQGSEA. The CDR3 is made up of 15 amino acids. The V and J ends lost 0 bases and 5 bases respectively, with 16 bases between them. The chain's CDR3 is CSVEDRSREGYGYTF. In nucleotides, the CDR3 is TGCAGCGTTGAAGATCGGAGCAGGGAGGGGTATGGCTACACCTTC.

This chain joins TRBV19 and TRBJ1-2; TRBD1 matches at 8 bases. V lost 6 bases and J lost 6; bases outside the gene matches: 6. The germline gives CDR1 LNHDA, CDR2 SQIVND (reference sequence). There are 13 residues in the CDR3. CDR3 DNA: TGTGCCAGTAGGAGAGAGACAGGGGATGGCTACACCTTC. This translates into CASRRETGDGYTF.

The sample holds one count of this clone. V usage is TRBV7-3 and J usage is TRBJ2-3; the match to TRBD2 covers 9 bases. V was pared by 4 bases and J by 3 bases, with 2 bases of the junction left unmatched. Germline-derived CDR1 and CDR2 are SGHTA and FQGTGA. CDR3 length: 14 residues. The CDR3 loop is CASSSGLATDTQYF. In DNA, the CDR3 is TGTGCCAGCAGCTCAGGACTAGCGACAGATACGCAGTATTTT.

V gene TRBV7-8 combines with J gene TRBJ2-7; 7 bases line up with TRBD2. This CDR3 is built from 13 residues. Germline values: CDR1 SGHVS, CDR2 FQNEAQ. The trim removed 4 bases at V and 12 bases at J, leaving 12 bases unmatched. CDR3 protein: CASSSGGENAAYF. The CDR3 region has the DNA TGTGCCAGCAGCTCGGGGGGAGAGAACGCGGCGTACTTC. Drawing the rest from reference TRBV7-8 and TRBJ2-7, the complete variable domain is GAGVSQSPRYKVAKRGQDVALRCDPISGHVSLFWYQQALGQGPEFLTYFQNEAQLDKSGLPSDRFFAERPEGSVSTLKIQRTQQEDSAVYLCASSSGGENAAYFGPGTRLTVT.

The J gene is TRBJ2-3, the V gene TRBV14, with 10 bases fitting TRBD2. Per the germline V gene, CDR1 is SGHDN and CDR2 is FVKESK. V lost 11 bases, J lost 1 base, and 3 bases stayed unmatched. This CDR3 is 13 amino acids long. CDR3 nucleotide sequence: TGTGCCGGACTAGCGGACGGCACAGATACGCAGTATTTT. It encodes CAGLADGTDTQYF.

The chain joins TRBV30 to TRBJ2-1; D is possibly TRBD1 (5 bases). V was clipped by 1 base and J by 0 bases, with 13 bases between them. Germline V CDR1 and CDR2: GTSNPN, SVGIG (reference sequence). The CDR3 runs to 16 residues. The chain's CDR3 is CAWSGPRTRSYNEQFF. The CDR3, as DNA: TGTGCCTGGAGTGGGCCCAGGACACGCTCCTACAATGAGCAGTTCTTC.

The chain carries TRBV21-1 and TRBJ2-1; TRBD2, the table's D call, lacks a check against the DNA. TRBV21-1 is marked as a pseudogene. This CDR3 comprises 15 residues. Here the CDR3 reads CASSPRGRAPNEQFF. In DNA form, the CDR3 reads TGTGCCAGCAGCCCGCGGGGGAGGGCCCCCAATGAGCAGTTCTTC.

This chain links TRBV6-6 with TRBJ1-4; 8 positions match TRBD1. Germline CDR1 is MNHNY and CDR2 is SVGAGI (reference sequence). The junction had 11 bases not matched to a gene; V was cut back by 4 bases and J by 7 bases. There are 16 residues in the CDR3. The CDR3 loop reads CASSSLSDRAGEKLFF. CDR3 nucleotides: TGTGCCAGCAGTTCGTTATCGGACAGGGCAGGTGAAAAACTGTTTTTT.

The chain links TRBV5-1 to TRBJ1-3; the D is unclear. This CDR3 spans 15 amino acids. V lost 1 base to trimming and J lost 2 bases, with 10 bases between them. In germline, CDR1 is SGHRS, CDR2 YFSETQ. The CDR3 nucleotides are TGCGCCAGCAGCTTGACAGCTAATACTGGAAACACCATATATTTT. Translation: CASSLTANTGNTIYF.

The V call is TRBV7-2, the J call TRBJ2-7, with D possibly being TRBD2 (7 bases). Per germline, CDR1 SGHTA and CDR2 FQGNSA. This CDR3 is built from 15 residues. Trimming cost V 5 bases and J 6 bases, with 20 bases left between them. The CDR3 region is CASSRIWGGEAEQYF. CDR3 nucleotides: TGTGCCAGCAGCCGGATATGGGGGGGCGAAGCCGAGCAGTACTTC.

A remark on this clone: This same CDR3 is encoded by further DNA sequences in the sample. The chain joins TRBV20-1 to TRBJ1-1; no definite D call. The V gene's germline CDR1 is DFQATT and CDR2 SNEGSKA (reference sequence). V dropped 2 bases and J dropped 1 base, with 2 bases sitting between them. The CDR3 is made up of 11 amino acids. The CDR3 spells CSARQNTEAFF. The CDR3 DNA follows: TGCAGTGCTAGACAGAACACTGAAGCTTTCTTT.

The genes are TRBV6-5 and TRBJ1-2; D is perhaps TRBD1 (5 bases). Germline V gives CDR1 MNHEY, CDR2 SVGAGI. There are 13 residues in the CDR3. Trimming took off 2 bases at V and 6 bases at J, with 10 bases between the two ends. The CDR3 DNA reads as TGTGCCAGCAGTTACGCTGGACAAGATGGCTACACCTTC. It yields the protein CASSYAGQDGYTF.

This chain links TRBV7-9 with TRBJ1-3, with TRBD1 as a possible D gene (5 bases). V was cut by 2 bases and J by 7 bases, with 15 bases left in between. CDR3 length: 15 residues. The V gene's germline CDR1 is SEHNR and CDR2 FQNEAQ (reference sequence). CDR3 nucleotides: TGTGCCAGCAGCTTATATGGGACTCCAAGCAACACCATATATTTT. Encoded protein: CASSLYGTPSNTIYF.

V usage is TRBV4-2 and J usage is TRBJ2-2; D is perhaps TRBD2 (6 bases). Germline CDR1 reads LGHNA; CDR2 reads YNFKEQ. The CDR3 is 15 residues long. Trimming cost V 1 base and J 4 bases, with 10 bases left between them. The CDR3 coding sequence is TGTGCCAGCAGCCAAGGACTAGAAGTCACCGGGGAGCTGTTTTTT. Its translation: CASSQGLEVTGELFF.

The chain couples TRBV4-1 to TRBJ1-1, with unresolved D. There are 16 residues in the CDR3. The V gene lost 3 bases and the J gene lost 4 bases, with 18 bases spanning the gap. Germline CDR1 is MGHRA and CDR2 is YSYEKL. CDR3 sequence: CASSHQTRLGGTEAFF. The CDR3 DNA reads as TGCGCCAGCAGCCATCAAACCCGACTGGGAGGCACTGAAGCTTTCTTT.

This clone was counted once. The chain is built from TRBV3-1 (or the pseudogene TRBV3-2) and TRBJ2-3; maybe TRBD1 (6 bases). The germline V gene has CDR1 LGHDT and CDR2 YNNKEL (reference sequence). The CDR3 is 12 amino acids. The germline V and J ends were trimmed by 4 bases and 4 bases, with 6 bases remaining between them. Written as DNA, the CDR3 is TGTGCCAGCAGCCGACAGGCAGATACGCAGTATTTT. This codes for CASSRQADTQYF.